This entry lists 9 T cell receptor beta chains sequenced from one sample in a study of shared clonotypes between healthy human individuals. Libraries were prepared by immunoSEQ multiplex PCR; TCRdb keeps only in-frame clonotypes and omits some of them. The sample has around 690,000 clones, less than 95% seen once; the top ten hold less than 40%. The sequenced sample was memory CD8+ T cells from PBMCs. Subset meaning: CD45RO+ cells pooled with CCR7-negative TemRA cells. The receptors shown here come from a man between 18 and 29 years old in good health. Some clones in this sample may be carry-over from other donors' samples.

The chain couples TRBV5-6 to TRBJ2-2, with D perhaps matching TRBD2 (5 bases). The germline CDR1 and CDR2 sequences are SGHDT and YYEEEE. The V end lost 5 bases, the J end lost 1 base, and 12 bases lay between the germline ends. The CDR3 extends over 15 amino acids. The DNA of the CDR3 is TGTGCCAGCAGTTATTCCGGGGAGAACACCGGGGAGCTGTTTTTT. Its translation is CASSYSGENTGELFF.

The gene calls are TRBV28 and TRBJ2-1; perhaps TRBD2 as D (7 bases). The CDR3 loop spans 13 amino acids. Trimming stripped 7 bases from V and 7 bases from J, with 14 bases between. Germline CDR1 and CDR2: MDHEN and SYDVKM. Here the CDR3 reads CASTGAGVNEQFF. DNA for the CDR3: TGTGCCAGCACAGGGGCGGGAGTGAATGAGCAGTTCTTC. Together with reference TRBV28 and TRBJ2-1, the CDR3 gives the full variable domain: DVKVTQSSRYLVKRTGEKVFLECVQDMDHENMFWYRQDPGLGLRLIYFSYDVKMKEKGDIPEGYSVSREKKERFSLILESASTNQTSMYLCASTGAGVNEQFFGPGTRLTVL.

Ten or more counts support this clone. The chain has TRBV4-2 and TRBJ2-2, with 10 bases lining up with TRBD2. The CDR3 length is 15 residues. Losses at the gene ends were 3 bases for V and 3 bases for J; bases not matched to a gene: 1. CDR1 LGHNA and CDR2 YNFKEQ come from the germline V gene. In nucleotides, the CDR3 is TGTGCCAGCAGCCATCTAGCGGGAGACACCGGGGAGCTGTTTTTT. It translates to CASSHLAGDTGELFF.

CDR3 bases: TGTGCCAGCAGTTTGCAAACAGCCGCCTACGAGCAGTACTTC. It specifies CASSLQTAAYEQYF. The V call is TRBV27, the J call TRBJ2-7; D is uncertain. Trimming cost V 3 bases and J 2 bases, with 11 bases left between them. Looked up from germline, CDR1 is MNHEY and CDR2 is SMNVEV (reference sequence). The CDR3 consists of 14 residues.

The rearrangement uses TRBV11-2 and TRBJ1-1, with a tentative D call TRBD1 (5 bases). V lost 1 base and J lost 6, with 12 bases in between. The CDR3 consists of 14 residues. Germline V gene lookup returns CDR1 SGHAT and CDR2 FQNNGV. The CDR3 here is CASSLVGGDPEAFF. The DNA of the CDR3 is TGTGCCAGCAGCTTAGTGGGAGGGGACCCTGAAGCTTTCTTT.

The chain employs TRBV29-1 and TRBJ1-2; D is ambiguous. The V and J ends lost 6 bases and 8 bases respectively, with 19 bases between them. The CDR3 has 13 amino acids. Germline V CDR1 and CDR2: SQVTM, ANQGSEA. The CDR3 coding sequence is TGCAGCGTCCCCAGAACTACAGCCCGGGGCTACACCTTC. Protein sequence: CSVPRTTARGYTF.

This CDR3 is CASTPPPGGYEQYF. DNA of the CDR3: TGTGCCAGCACCCCTCCGCCAGGGGGCTACGAGCAGTACTTC. V and J are TRBV6-5 and TRBJ2-7; TRBD1 agrees at 7 bases. The CDR3 runs 14 residues. CDR1 and CDR2 from the germline V gene are MNHEY and SVGAGI. Trimming at V came to 7 bases and at J to 3 bases, leaving 9 bases not matched to a gene.

This rearrangement joins TRBV27 to TRBJ1-2; TRBD1 might be the D (5 bases). The CDR3 spans 14 residues. The germline gives CDR1 MNHEY, CDR2 SMNVEV (reference sequence). Trimming removed 7 bases at V and 10 bases at J, with 22 bases between. This CDR3 reads CASTSIATGGDYTF. In DNA form, the CDR3 reads TGTGCCAGCACCTCCATCGCCACTGGGGGAGACTACACCTTC.

J is TRBJ2-1 and V is TRBV7-9; 10 nucleotides agree with TRBD2. Germline assignment: CDR1 SEHNR and CDR2 FQNEAQ (reference sequence). The junction had 1 base not matched to a gene; V was cut back by 4 bases and J by 4 bases. This CDR3 has 14 amino acids. CDR3 sequence reads: CASSSAGGYNEQFF. DNA for the CDR3: TGTGCCAGCAGCTCAGCGGGAGGGTACAATGAGCAGTTCTTC.